This TCR beta chain was identified during a study of T-cell reconstitution after alpha-beta-depleted transplantation in children. The table lists this clonotype with a few counts. The library targeted TCRbeta and was prepared with unique molecular identifiers. TCRdb re-called the PCR reads with MiXCR, one entry per CDR3 protein. The data contain some 530,000 distinct CDR3 sequences, around 12% of them singletons. There are 13 residues in the CDR3. The germline V and J ends were trimmed by 7 bases and 0 bases, with 10 bases remaining between them. The sequenced sample was PBMCs from the stem cell graft donor, obtained from the stem cell graft. The receptor was derived from a human donor who donated a stem cell graft to a child with combined immunodeficiency. The rearrangement links TRBV12-3 or TRBV12-4 to TRBJ2-7; D is ambiguous. The CDR3 spells CASTWQVSYEQYF. DNA of the CDR3: TGTGCCAGCACCTGGCAAGTCTCCTACGAGCAGTACTTC.